Listed here is a single T cell receptor beta chain. Its specific antigen is unknown. No much larger clone is present one base from it, and per-base qualities are unavailable. TCRbeta CDR3 regions were amplified from genomic DNA using the immunoSEQ Assay, a bias-controlled multiplex PCR. Turning to the authors' computational methods: The number of nucleated cells in each sample was estimated from the amplification of reference gene primers within the assay. To quantify the absolute abundance of each unique TCRbeta CDR3 rearrangement, sequence reads were collapsed and filtered. For each sample, productive Simpson clonality was calculated as the square root of Simpson's diversity index across productive rearrangements. Not all clones reach the TCRdb copy of this immuneACCESS table, which keeps in-frame sequences only. Checked studies attribute under half of the gap to unresolved V genes and leave the rest unexplained. V and J calls and clone size follow that table, whereas D and trimming were derived from the DNA. The sample table records tens of thousands of clones; around 82% of these occur just once. The ten largest make up about 16% of the sample.

This sample stems from a study of blood T cell repertoires in COVID-19 (dated by TCRdb to the early 2020s). Some background on the complete study: Samples from collaborators originated in the United States, Italy and Spain and spanned both the acute and convalescent phases of COVID-19. The prospective study material was composed of cDNA or gDNA derived from T cells, B-cell-depleted T cells, or PBMCs. Deeply sampled blood TCRbeta repertoires from subjects exposed to, actively infected with, or recovered from COVID-19 were included in the dataset. A freely available public database, intended as a resource for researchers studying the immune response to SARS-CoV-2, is where the repertoires were released. The samples were drawn from the first 160 participants of the ongoing ImmuneRACE study and from some 1,300 subjects provided by 6 global collaborators. The sample metadata nearly always contained a de-identified subject ID, COVID-19 status, age in years and sex. Where available, HLA class I and class II types were taken from metadata supplied by the sample provider and were not determined by assay-based typing.

Results and caveats for the whole study, not just this receptor: The quantity of clinical and demographic metadata differed by source and by participant and was supplied without curation.

V drops 0 bases and J drops 5 bases, leaving 13 bases in between. As encoded in the germline V gene (reference sequence), CDR1 is SEHNR while CDR2 is FQNEAQ. Measured from the cysteine to the phenylalanine, the CDR3 is 15 residues long. Here the CDR3 DNA is all that survives: 45 bases in frame from base 1. Whole blood was collected in K2EDTA tubes by collaborating institutions according to the institutions' own protocols. For TCRbeta analysis, collaborators shipped samples as frozen whole blood, isolated PBMCs, or DNA extracted from either of those sample types. This clonotype was obtained from an elderly man with active COVID-19. The chain employs TRBV7-9 and TRBJ2-5, and possibly TRBD2, on 6 matching bases. Sequenced input: peripheral blood. The sequenced DNA is TGTGCCAGCAGCTTAGCGCGGGATCGGGGGGAGACCCAGTACTTC. Its protein reads: CASSLARDRGETQYF.